One sample yielded the 26 T cell receptor beta chains listed below, sequenced in a study of blood T cell repertoires in COVID-19. The method was immunoSEQ multiplex PCR; TCRdb's version includes in-frame clones alone and lacks a portion of them. This sample has approximately 280,000 clones, with about nine tenths found just once. Sequencing was done on a sample of peripheral blood. The source of these receptors is a man aged 50 to 60 with acute or convalescent COVID-19.

The J gene is TRBJ1-3, the V gene TRBV3-1 (or the pseudogene TRBV3-2); the D is unclear. This CDR3 has 12 residues. The V end was cut by 4 bases, the J end by 4 bases, with 5 bases between. Germline V CDR1 and CDR2: LGHDT, YNNKEL (reference sequence). Written as DNA, the CDR3 is TGTGCCAGCAGCCTCTCGGGAAACACCATATATTTT. Translated, it gives CASSLSGNTIYF.

The V and J genes are TRBV9 and TRBJ1-3, with D maybe TRBD1 (5 bases). CDR1 is SGDLS and CDR2 is YYNGEE in the germline V gene. CDR3 size: 14 residues. Trimming pared 2 bases from V and 8 bases from J, leaving 14 bases between. The CDR3 protein is CASSVGGAKDTIYF. Written as DNA, the CDR3 is TGTGCCAGCAGCGTCGGAGGGGCGAAGGACACCATATATTTT.

The chain employs TRBV30 and TRBJ1-5; 7 nucleotides align to TRBD1. The CDR3 runs to 12 residues. Per germline, CDR1 GTSNPN and CDR2 SVGIG (reference sequence). V shed 5 bases and J 3 bases; nucleotides not matched to a gene: 1. The CDR3 region is CAWGQANQPQHF. In nucleotides, the CDR3 is TGTGCCTGGGGACAGGCCAATCAGCCCCAGCATTTT.

V gene TRBV9 combines with J gene TRBJ2-7; the match to TRBD1 covers 8 bases. The CDR3 is made up of 13 amino acids. The germline V gene has CDR1 SGDLS and CDR2 YYNGEE. Trimming took 4 bases from V and 6 from J; bases not matched to a gene: 6. The CDR3 protein is CASSILDRGEQYF. As DNA, the CDR3 is TGTGCCAGCAGCATCCTCGACAGGGGCGAGCAGTACTTC.

This chain uses TRBV14 with TRBJ2-2; tentatively, D is TRBD2 (6 bases). Per germline, CDR1 SGHDN and CDR2 FVKESK. This CDR3 has 14 residues. With 6 bases removed from V and 3 bases from J, the gap between germline ends came to 11 bases. CDR3 in amino acids: CASSDGSDTGELFF. CDR3 sequence (DNA): TGTGCCAGCAGTGACGGGAGCGACACCGGGGAGCTGTTTTTT.

The chain has TRBV7-2 and TRBJ1-2; perhaps TRBD1 as D (6 bases). The CDR3 length is 14 residues. Germline V gene data show CDR1 as SGHTA and CDR2 as FQGNSA. The V end lost 3 bases, the J end lost 2 bases, and 10 bases lay between the germline ends. The CDR3 sequence is CASSFRDTNYGYTF. CDR3 DNA: TGTGCCAGCAGCTTCAGGGACACAAACTATGGCTACACCTTC.

CDR3: CASEGGNTEAFF. The CDR3 DNA reads TGTGCCAGTGAAGGGGGGAACACTGAAGCTTTCTTT. The chain recombines TRBV19 with TRBJ1-1; weak D call: TRBD1 (6 bases). The CDR3 has 12 amino acids. Trimming stripped 8 bases from V and 1 base from J, with 8 bases between. Per germline, CDR1 LNHDA and CDR2 SQIVND (reference sequence).

V and J are TRBV5-1 and TRBJ1-2; no clear D gene. This CDR3 is built from 15 residues. V was trimmed by 4 bases and J by 0 bases, leaving 13 bases between them. The germline V gene has CDR1 SGHRS and CDR2 YFSETQ. The DNA of the CDR3 is TGCGCCAGCAGCCCCCGAGGTGCTCCTAACTATGGCTACACCTTC. Translation: CASSPRGAPNYGYTF.

The chain uses TRBV3-1 (or the pseudogene TRBV3-2) and TRBJ1-3; a possible D gene is TRBD1 (5 bases). This CDR3 contains 16 residues. Between the trimmed V and J ends, which lost 0 bases and 4 bases, there was a span of 13 bases. Germline assignment: CDR1 LGHDT and CDR2 YNNKEL (reference sequence). The CDR3 nucleotides read TGTGCCAGCAGCCAAGAGTGGGGCTCAGCAGGAAACACCATATATTTT. Encoded protein: CASSQEWGSAGNTIYF.

With regard to this clone: Other DNA variants within this sample encode the same CDR3. This rearrangement joins TRBV5-1 to TRBJ1-5; 7 bases match TRBD1. Trimming took 0 bases from V and 5 from J; bases not matched to a gene: 5. Germline CDR1 SGHRS, CDR2 YFSETQ. This CDR3 comprises 15 residues. The CDR3 loop reads CASSLGGRGDQPQHF. The CDR3, as DNA: TGCGCCAGCAGCTTGGGGGGCAGGGGGGATCAGCCCCAGCATTTT.

This chain connects TRBV7-9 to TRBJ2-1; 8 nucleotides agree with TRBD2. Germline V lookup: CDR1 SEHNR, CDR2 FQNEAQ (reference sequence). This CDR3 has 14 amino acids. V shed 5 bases, J shed 6 bases, and the junction held 6 bases outside the gene matches. Here the CDR3 reads CASSPAGVINEQFF. Here the CDR3 DNA reads TGTGCCAGCAGCCCAGCGGGGGTGATCAATGAGCAGTTCTTC. Based on the CDR3 plus reference TRBV7-9 and TRBJ2-1, the full variable domain is DTGVSQNPRHKITKRGQNVTFRCDPISEHNRLYWYRQTLGQGPEFLTYFQNEAQLEKSRLLSDRFSAERPKGSFSTLEIQRTEQGDSAMYLCASSPAGVINEQFFGPGTRLTVL.

The chain recombines TRBV4-1 with TRBJ1-3; D is uncertain. The CDR3 runs to 15 residues. Germline assignment: CDR1 MGHRA and CDR2 YSYEKL. V was trimmed by 0 bases and J by 2 bases, leaving 8 bases between them. The CDR3 region has the DNA TGCGCCAGCAGCCAAGATCCGGCGGCTGGAAACACCATATATTTT. Its translation: CASSQDPAAGNTIYF.

This CDR3 is CASMRQNNQPQHF. The CDR3 DNA is TGTGCCAGCATGAGGCAGAACAATCAGCCCCAGCATTTT. The J gene is TRBJ1-5, the V gene TRBV6-5; no clear D. The CDR3 contains 13 residues. The germline V gene has CDR1 MNHEY and CDR2 SVGAGI. Trimming took off 7 bases at V and 3 bases at J, with 10 bases between the two ends.

The chain employs TRBV10-1 and TRBJ1-3, with 9 bases identical to TRBD1. The V and J ends lost 4 bases and 4 bases, in that order; junction bases with no gene match: 8. Germline V gene lookup returns CDR1 WNHNN and CDR2 SYGVQD (reference sequence). This CDR3 spans 16 amino acids. CDR3 residues: CASSGPGQGFGNTIYF. CDR3 DNA: TGCGCCAGCAGTGGACCGGGACAGGGCTTCGGAAACACCATATATTTT.

DNA for the CDR3: TGTGCCAGCAAGATTCGGATTGGGACAGGCTCATTGAGGGATACGCAGTATTTT. Translating gives CASKIRIGTGSLRDTQYF. This chain connects TRBV27 to TRBJ2-3, with 8 bases aligning to TRBD1. V dropped 7 bases and J dropped 6; count of bases not matched to a gene: 21. From germline, CDR1 is MNHEY and CDR2 SMNVEV (reference sequence). CDR3 length: 18 residues.

V and J are TRBV4-1 and TRBJ1-1; TRBD1 matches 7 bases. Per the germline V gene, CDR1 is MGHRA and CDR2 is YSYEKL. V was pared by 6 bases and J by 5 bases, with 12 bases of the junction left unmatched. The CDR3 length is 15 residues. The CDR3 reads CASRLDRQGRTEAFF. CDR3 coding DNA: TGCGCCAGCAGGCTCGACCGACAGGGTAGGACTGAAGCTTTCTTT.

This sequence joins TRBV18 and TRBJ1-2; TRBD1 agrees at 10 bases. CDR1 is KGHSH, CDR2 LQKENI, per germline. The CDR3 consists of 16 residues. J gave up 4 bases and V 0 bases, and 5 bases lay outside the gene matches. Here the CDR3 reads CASSPPRQGAIYGYTF. In DNA, the CDR3 is TGTGCCAGCTCACCACCGAGACAGGGGGCGATCTATGGCTACACCTTC.

Worth noting for this clone: At the DNA level, this CDR3 is encoded by other sequences in the same sample as well. The chain uses TRBV2 and TRBJ2-7; 11 bases agree with TRBD1. The CDR3 spans 14 residues. V lost 5 bases and J lost 3; bases outside the gene matches: 3. Germline CDR1 reads SNHLY; CDR2 reads FYNNEI. CDR3 protein: CASSPGQGGYEQYF. The CDR3 DNA follows: TGTGCCAGCAGTCCGGGACAGGGGGGCTACGAGCAGTACTTC.

This clone was counted only a few times. The V and J genes are TRBV5-1 and TRBJ2-7; 9 bases agree with TRBD1. Germline values: CDR1 SGHRS, CDR2 YFSETQ. With V trimmed by 4 bases and J by 2 bases, 4 bases remained unmatched. The CDR3 covers 14 residues. The CDR3 nucleotides read TGCGCCAGCAGCACGGGACAGGGACCCTACGAGCAGTACTTC. Translating it yields CASSTGQGPYEQYF.

This rearrangement joins TRBV12-5 to TRBJ1-2; weak D call: TRBD1 (6 bases). This CDR3 is built from 13 residues. Germline loops: CDR1 LGHNT, CDR2 FRNRAP. V lost 5 bases and J lost 8, with 15 bases in between. CDR3 sequence: CASGPPAGEGYTF. The DNA for the CDR3 is TGTGCTAGTGGTCCCCCGGCAGGGGAAGGCTACACCTTC.

V is TRBV12-3 or TRBV12-4 and J is TRBJ1-2; TRBD1 is a possible D gene (6 bases). V was shortened by 6 bases and J by 2 bases, with 10 bases between the two germline ends. This CDR3 is built from 13 residues. The CDR3 region is CASRSRGNYGYTF. DNA of the CDR3: TGTGCCAGCAGAAGTAGGGGGAACTATGGCTACACCTTC.

This chain links TRBV11-2 with TRBJ2-3; no reliable D call. The CDR3 has 13 residues. The V gene lost 0 bases and the J gene lost 6 bases, with 7 bases spanning the gap. CDR1 SGHAT and CDR2 FQNNGV come from the germline V gene. CDR3 sequence: CASSLEPEDTQYF. CDR3 in DNA: TGTGCCAGCAGCTTAGAACCGGAGGATACGCAGTATTTT. Full variable domain (rest looked up from reference TRBV11-2 and TRBJ2-3): EAGVAQSPRYKIIEKRQSVAFWCNPISGHATLYWYQQILGQGPKLLIQFQNNGVVDDSQLPKDRFSAERLKGVDSTLKIQPAKLEDSAVYLCASSLEPEDTQYFGPGTRLTVL.

J is TRBJ2-7 and V is TRBV11-2, with D possibly matching TRBD1 (6 bases). The germline CDR1 and CDR2 sequences are SGHAT and FQNNGV. This CDR3 region has 13 residues. Trimming removed 5 bases from V and 6 bases from J, with 14 bases in between. The DNA of the CDR3 is TGTGCCAGCAGCAGGGACACTTGGGGCGAGCAGTACTTC. This gives the protein CASSRDTWGEQYF. The whole variable domain, filled in from reference TRBV11-2 and TRBJ2-7, reads EAGVAQSPRYKIIEKRQSVAFWCNPISGHATLYWYQQILGQGPKLLIQFQNNGVVDDSQLPKDRFSAERLKGVDSTLKIQPAKLEDSAVYLCASSRDTWGEQYFGPGTRLTVT.

The rearrangement uses TRBV7-3 and TRBJ2-6; possibly TRBD1 for D (5 bases). CDR3 length: 15 amino acids. The germline CDR1 and CDR2 sequences are SGHTA and FQGTGA. Trimming shortened V by 5 bases and J by 2 bases, and 10 bases separated the two germline ends. CDR3 residues: CASSPEGAGANVLTF. In DNA, the CDR3 is TGTGCCAGCAGCCCCGAAGGGGCTGGGGCCAACGTCCTGACTTTC.

Note on this clone: Other DNA sequences of this sample code for an identical CDR3. This rearrangement joins TRBV5-1 to TRBJ2-7; D gene ambiguous. Germline V gives CDR1 SGHRS, CDR2 YFSETQ. The CDR3 loop spans 14 amino acids. Trimming shortened V by 0 bases and J by 0 bases, and 7 bases separated the two germline ends. This chain's CDR3 is CASSLDPSSYEQYF. CDR3 bases: TGCGCCAGCAGCTTGGATCCTAGCTCCTACGAGCAGTACTTC. The full variable domain, with the rest looked up from reference TRBV5-1 and TRBJ2-7, is KAGVTQTPRYLIKTRGQQVTLSCSPISGHRSVSWYQQTPGQGLQFLFEYFSETQRNKGNFPGRFSGRQFSNSRSEMNVSTLELGDSALYLCASSLDPSSYEQYFGPGTRLTVT.

The genes are TRBV5-4 and TRBJ2-1; 16 nucleotides line up with TRBD2. The V segment lost 3 bases and the J segment 9 bases; nucleotides outside the gene matches: 12. CDR3 size: 18 residues. Germline-derived CDR1 and CDR2 are SGHNT and YYREEE (reference sequence). This CDR3 reads CASSSPPGTSGGASEQFF. The CDR3 DNA is TGTGCCAGCAGCTCACCTCCAGGGACTAGCGGGGGGGCCTCTGAGCAGTTCTTC.